This T cell receptor beta chain originates from a study of T cell changes during pregnancy in multiple sclerosis. Germline CDR1 is LNHNV and CDR2 is YYDKDF (reference sequence). Trimming cost V 0 bases and J 4 bases, with 6 bases left between them. The CDR3 covers 13 residues. Produced via immunoSEQ multiplex PCR; TCRdb's table is partial and in-frame only. The table has tens of thousands of clones, around 92% seen once. This TCR derives from a female donor in good health, enrolled as a control in a pregnancy study. The genes are TRBV15 and TRBJ1-1; D call uncertain. This specimen was CD4+ T cells from peripheral blood mononuclear cells, taken in the second trimester of pregnancy. CDR3 sequence: CATSRDSRTEAFF. The CDR3 DNA is TGTGCCACCAGCAGAGACAGTCGCACTGAAGCTTTCTTT.